The T cell receptor (beta chain) under discussion was sequenced for a study of blood T cells in healthy people across ages. Study-wide points: Whereas aged donors had fewer naive CD4+ cells, long-lived donors had more of them and higher diversity.

The use of a sample-barcoded 5' primer and a J-beta primer mix characterized a second PCR of roughly 6 to 12 cycles. A template-switch adaptor with 12 random nucleotides tagged each cDNA molecule. One entry per CDR3 protein results from TCRdb running MiXCR on the 5' RACE reads. The repertoire has about 830,000 distinct CDR3 sequences, approximately 67% of them found once; the top ten carry roughly 25%. The CDR3 has 16 amino acids. Germline V gene sequence: CDR1 SGHTA, CDR2 FQGNSA. Trimming left V 5 bases short and J 2 bases short, with 16 bases between. Note on this clonotype: The antigen remains unidentified.

The study isolated at least 6 million PBMCs from each sample. This TCR derives from a man aged 25-45 years in good health. The sample consisted of blood. J is TRBJ2-4 and V is TRBV7-2; D call uncertain. CDR3 region: CASSLDPLESKNIQYF. CDR3 bases: TGTGCCAGCAGCCTCGACCCCCTGGAATCCAAAAACATTCAGTACTTC.